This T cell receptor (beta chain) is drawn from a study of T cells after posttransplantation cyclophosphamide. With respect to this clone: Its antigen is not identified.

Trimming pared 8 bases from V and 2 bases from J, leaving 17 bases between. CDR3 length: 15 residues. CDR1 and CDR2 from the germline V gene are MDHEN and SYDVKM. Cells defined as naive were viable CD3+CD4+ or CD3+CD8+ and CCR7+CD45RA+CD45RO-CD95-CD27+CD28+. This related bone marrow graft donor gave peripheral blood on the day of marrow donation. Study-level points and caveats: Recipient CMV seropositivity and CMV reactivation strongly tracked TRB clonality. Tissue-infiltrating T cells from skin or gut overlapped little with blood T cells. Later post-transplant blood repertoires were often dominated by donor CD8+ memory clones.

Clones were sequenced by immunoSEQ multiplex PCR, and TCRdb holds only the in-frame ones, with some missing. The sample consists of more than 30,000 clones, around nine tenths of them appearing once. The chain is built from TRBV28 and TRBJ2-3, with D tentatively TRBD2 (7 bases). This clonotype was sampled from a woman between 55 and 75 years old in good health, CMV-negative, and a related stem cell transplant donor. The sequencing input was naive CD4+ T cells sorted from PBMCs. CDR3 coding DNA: TGTGCCAGCCTGGGGGGGCCTGTGATCACAGATACGCAGTATTTT. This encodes CASLGGPVITDTQYF.